Presented here are 8 T cell receptor beta chains from one specimen sequenced in a study of shared clonotypes between healthy human individuals (dated by TCRdb to about 2020). The library was built by means of the immunoSEQ multiplex PCR assay. Sourced from immuneACCESS, this table was stored by TCRdb with only in-frame sequences that have V and J called. A share of the clones is absent; for the studies checked, an unresolved V gene accounts for under half, and the remainder has no known explanation. Recorded for this sample are about 730,000 clones; 72% of them occurred a single time. The top ten clonotypes cover 1.8% of the sample. Sequencing used memory CD4+ T cells sorted from blood. Per the publication, the cell subset or site label means: CD45RA-negative fraction. These receptors all stem from a woman aged 30 to 39 in good health.

This clone was seen a single time. This chain connects TRBV28 to TRBJ2-5, with a weak D call TRBD1 (5 bases). Germline V gene data show CDR1 as MDHEN and CDR2 as SYDVKM. CDR3 length equals 14 residues. V was shortened by 3 bases and J by 3 bases, with 11 bases between the two germline ends. The CDR3 DNA is TGTGCCAGCAGTTTGGTAGGCAGGGAAGAGACCCAGTACTTC. Its translation is CASSLVGREETQYF.

For this clone: Just one base apart from a much larger clone, this may be a read error. The sample carries other DNA sequences with the same CDR3. J is TRBJ1-1 and V is TRBV14; TRBD1 agrees at 7 bases. Germline V gene data show CDR1 as SGHDN and CDR2 as FVKESK. This CDR3 has 13 residues. V shed 4 bases, J shed 3 bases, and the junction held 2 bases outside the gene matches. The CDR3 region has the DNA TGTGCCAGCAGCCGACAGGGCGACACTGAAGCTTTCTTT. Translation: CASSRQGDTEAFF.

The chain recombines TRBV28 with TRBJ2-5; D gene unclear. V was clipped by 3 bases and J by 5 bases, with 13 bases between them. CDR1 and CDR2 from the germline V gene are MDHEN and SYDVKM. The CDR3 spans 14 residues. In DNA, the CDR3 is TGTGCCAGCAGTTTGGGGAACAGAGCTGAGACCCAGTACTTC. Its protein product is CASSLGNRAETQYF. Full variable domain (rest looked up from reference TRBV28 and TRBJ2-5): DVKVTQSSRYLVKRTGEKVFLECVQDMDHENMFWYRQDPGLGLRLIYFSYDVKMKEKGDIPEGYSVSREKKERFSLILESASTNQTSMYLCASSLGNRAETQYFGPGTRLLVL.

Here the CDR3 reads CASSVTPGSTEAFF. CDR3 coding DNA: TGTGCCAGCAGTGTTACCCCAGGGAGTACTGAAGCTTTCTTT. The chain couples TRBV2 to TRBJ1-1; a possible D gene is TRBD1 (5 bases). The germline CDR1 and CDR2 sequences are SNHLY and FYNNEI. V gave up 4 bases and J gave up 5 bases, with 14 bases separating them. The CDR3 totals 14 residues.

The rearrangement joins TRBV5-5 to TRBJ2-1; D remains unclear. From germline, CDR1 is SGHKS and CDR2 YYEKEE (reference sequence). The CDR3 sequence is 14 residues long. V dropped 4 bases and J dropped 5 bases, with 13 bases sitting between them. The CDR3 sequence: CASSGTSANNEQFF. The CDR3 DNA follows: TGTGCCAGCAGCGGCACCTCCGCGAACAATGAGCAGTTCTTC.

The CDR3: CASSLGYGAPGDYGYTF. For the CDR3, the DNA is TGCGCCAGCAGCTTGGGTTATGGGGCCCCCGGAGACTATGGCTACACCTTC. The rearrangement joins TRBV5-1 to TRBJ1-2, with D possibly TRBD1 on 5 matching bases. The ends were cut back, 0 bases at V and 3 bases at J, with 18 bases in the middle. The germline CDR1 and CDR2 sequences are SGHRS and YFSETQ. CDR3 length equals 17 residues. Combining the CDR3 with reference TRBV5-1 and TRBJ1-2 gives the whole variable domain KAGVTQTPRYLIKTRGQQVTLSCSPISGHRSVSWYQQTPGQGLQFLFEYFSETQRNKGNFPGRFSGRQFSNSRSEMNVSTLELGDSALYLCASSLGYGAPGDYGYTFGSGTRLTVV.

V gene TRBV9 combines with J gene TRBJ2-7; no firm D call. The germline gives CDR1 SGDLS, CDR2 YYNGEE. V gave up 3 bases and J gave up 7 bases, with 14 bases separating them. This CDR3 contains 13 residues. CDR3 protein: CASSALPGPEQYF. In nucleotides, the CDR3 is TGTGCCAGCAGCGCCCTTCCGGGCCCTGAGCAGTACTTC.

This clone was seen a handful of times. The CDR3 here is CATSRGEGNQPQHF. The CDR3 DNA follows: TGTGCCACCAGCAGAGGTGAGGGTAATCAGCCCCAGCATTTT. The chain joins TRBV15 to TRBJ1-5, with D uncertain. CDR1 is LNHNV and CDR2 is YYDKDF in the germline V gene (reference sequence). The CDR3 is 14 amino acids. V was shortened by 1 base and J by 4 bases, with 8 bases between the two germline ends.